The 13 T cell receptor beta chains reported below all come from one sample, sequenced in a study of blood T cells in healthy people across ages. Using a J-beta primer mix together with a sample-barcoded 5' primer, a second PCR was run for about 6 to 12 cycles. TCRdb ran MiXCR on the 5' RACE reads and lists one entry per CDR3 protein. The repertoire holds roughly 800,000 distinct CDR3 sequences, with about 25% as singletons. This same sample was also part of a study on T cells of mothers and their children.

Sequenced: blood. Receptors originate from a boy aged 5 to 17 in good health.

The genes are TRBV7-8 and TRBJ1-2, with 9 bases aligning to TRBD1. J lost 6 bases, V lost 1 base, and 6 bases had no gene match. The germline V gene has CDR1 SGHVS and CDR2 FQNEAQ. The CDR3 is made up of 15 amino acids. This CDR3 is CASSLVETGGNGYTF. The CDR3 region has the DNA TGTGCCAGCAGCTTAGTTGAGACAGGGGGGAATGGCTACACCTTC. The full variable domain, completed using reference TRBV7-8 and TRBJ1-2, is GAGVSQSPRYKVAKRGQDVALRCDPISGHVSLFWYQQALGQGPEFLTYFQNEAQLDKSGLPSDRFFAERPEGSVSTLKIQRTQQEDSAVYLCASSLVETGGNGYTFGSGTRLTVV.

The CDR3 DNA reads as TGTGCCAGCAGCTTAGGCGTCGCTAGCGGGAGGTCGTGGAGCACAGATACGCAGTATTTT. Translation: CASSLGVASGRSWSTDTQYF. V usage is TRBV7-8 and J usage is TRBJ2-3, with 11 bases that match TRBD2. With 1 base clipped from V and 0 bases from J, the junction kept 12 bases outside the gene matches. Germline lookup yields CDR1 SGHVS and CDR2 FQNEAQ. This CDR3 has 20 amino acids.

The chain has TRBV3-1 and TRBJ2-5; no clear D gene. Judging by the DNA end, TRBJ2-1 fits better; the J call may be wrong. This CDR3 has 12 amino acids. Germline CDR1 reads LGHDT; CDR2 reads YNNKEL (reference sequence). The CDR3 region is CASSQVSYEQFF. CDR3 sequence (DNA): TGTGCCAGCAGCCAAGTAAGCTATGAGCAGTTCTTC.

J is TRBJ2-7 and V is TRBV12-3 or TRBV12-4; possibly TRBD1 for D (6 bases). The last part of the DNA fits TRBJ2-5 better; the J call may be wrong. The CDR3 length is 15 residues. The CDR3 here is CASSQIRGFGETQYF. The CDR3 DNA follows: TGTGCCAGCAGTCAAATCAGGGGTTTCGGAGAGACCCAGTACTTC.

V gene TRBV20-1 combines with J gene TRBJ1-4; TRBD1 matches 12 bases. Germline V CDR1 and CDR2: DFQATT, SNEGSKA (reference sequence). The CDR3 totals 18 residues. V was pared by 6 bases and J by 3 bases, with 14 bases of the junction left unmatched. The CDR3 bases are TGCAGTGCAAAAACATATGGGACAGGGGGCTTTGCTAATGAAAAACTGTTTTTT. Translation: CSAKTYGTGGFANEKLFF.

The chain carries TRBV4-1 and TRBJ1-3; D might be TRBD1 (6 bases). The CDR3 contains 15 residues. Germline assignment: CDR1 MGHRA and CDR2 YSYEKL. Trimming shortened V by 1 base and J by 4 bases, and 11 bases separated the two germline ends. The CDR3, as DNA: TGCGCCAGCAGCCAAGGGTCAGGGGCCGGAAACACCATATATTTT. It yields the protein CASSQGSGAGNTIYF.

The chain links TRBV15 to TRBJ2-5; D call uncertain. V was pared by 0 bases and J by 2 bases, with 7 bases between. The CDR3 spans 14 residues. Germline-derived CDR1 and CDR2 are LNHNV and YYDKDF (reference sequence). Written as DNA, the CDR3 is TGTGCCACCAGCAGAGATTACAGTCAAGAGACCCAGTACTTC. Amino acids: CATSRDYSQETQYF.

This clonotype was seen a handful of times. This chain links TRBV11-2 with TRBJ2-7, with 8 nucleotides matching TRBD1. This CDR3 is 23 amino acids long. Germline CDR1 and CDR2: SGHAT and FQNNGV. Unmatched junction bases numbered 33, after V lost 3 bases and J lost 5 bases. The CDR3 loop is CASSFGLLYRGFTRWGIKDEQYF. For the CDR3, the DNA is TGTGCCAGCAGCTTTGGTTTGTTGTACAGGGGGTTTACCAGATGGGGGATTAAAGACGAGCAGTACTTC.

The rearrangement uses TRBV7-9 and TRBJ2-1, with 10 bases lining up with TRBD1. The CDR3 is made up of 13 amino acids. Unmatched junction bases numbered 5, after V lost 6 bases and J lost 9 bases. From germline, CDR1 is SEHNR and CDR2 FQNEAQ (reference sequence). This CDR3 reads CASRRGQGFEQFF. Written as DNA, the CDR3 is TGTGCCAGCAGGAGGGGACAGGGGTTTGAGCAGTTCTTC. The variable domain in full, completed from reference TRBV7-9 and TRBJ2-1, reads DTGVSQNPRHKITKRGQNVTFRCDPISEHNRLYWYRQTLGQGPEFLTYFQNEAQLEKSRLLSDRFSAERPKGSFSTLEIQRTEQGDSAMYLCASRRGQGFEQFFGPGTRLTVL.

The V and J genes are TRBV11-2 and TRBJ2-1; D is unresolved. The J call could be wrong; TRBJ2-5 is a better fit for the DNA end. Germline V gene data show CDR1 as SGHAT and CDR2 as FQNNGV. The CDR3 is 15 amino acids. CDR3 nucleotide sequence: TGTGCCAGCAGCTTAGATCGCAGACGGACGGAGACCCAGTACTTC. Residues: CASSLDRRRTETQYF.

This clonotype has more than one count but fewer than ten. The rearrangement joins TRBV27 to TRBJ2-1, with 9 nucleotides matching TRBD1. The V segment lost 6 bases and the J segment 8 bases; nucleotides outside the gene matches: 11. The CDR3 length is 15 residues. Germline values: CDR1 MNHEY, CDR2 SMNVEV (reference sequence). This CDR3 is CASRRQGGPEDEQFF. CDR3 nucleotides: TGTGCCAGCAGACGACAGGGGGGGCCGGAGGATGAGCAGTTCTTC.

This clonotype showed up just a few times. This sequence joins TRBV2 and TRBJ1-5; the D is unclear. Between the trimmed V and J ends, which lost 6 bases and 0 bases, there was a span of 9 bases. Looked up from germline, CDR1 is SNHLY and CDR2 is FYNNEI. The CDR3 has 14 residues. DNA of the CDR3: TGTGCCAGCAGCTCAGTTTATAGCAATCAGCCCCAGCATTTT. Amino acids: CASSSVYSNQPQHF. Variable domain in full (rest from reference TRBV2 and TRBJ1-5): EPEVTQTPSHQVTQMGQEVILRCVPISNHLYFYWYRQILGQKVEFLVSFYNNEISEKSEIFDDQFSVERPDGSNFTLKIRSTKLEDSAMYFCASSSVYSNQPQHFGDGTRLSIL.

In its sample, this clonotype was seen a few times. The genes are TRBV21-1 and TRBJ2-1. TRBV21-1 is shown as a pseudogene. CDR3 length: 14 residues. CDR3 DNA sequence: TGTGCCAGCAGCAATTTCAGGTTTTACAATGAGCAGTTCTTC. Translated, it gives CASSNFRFYNEQFF.